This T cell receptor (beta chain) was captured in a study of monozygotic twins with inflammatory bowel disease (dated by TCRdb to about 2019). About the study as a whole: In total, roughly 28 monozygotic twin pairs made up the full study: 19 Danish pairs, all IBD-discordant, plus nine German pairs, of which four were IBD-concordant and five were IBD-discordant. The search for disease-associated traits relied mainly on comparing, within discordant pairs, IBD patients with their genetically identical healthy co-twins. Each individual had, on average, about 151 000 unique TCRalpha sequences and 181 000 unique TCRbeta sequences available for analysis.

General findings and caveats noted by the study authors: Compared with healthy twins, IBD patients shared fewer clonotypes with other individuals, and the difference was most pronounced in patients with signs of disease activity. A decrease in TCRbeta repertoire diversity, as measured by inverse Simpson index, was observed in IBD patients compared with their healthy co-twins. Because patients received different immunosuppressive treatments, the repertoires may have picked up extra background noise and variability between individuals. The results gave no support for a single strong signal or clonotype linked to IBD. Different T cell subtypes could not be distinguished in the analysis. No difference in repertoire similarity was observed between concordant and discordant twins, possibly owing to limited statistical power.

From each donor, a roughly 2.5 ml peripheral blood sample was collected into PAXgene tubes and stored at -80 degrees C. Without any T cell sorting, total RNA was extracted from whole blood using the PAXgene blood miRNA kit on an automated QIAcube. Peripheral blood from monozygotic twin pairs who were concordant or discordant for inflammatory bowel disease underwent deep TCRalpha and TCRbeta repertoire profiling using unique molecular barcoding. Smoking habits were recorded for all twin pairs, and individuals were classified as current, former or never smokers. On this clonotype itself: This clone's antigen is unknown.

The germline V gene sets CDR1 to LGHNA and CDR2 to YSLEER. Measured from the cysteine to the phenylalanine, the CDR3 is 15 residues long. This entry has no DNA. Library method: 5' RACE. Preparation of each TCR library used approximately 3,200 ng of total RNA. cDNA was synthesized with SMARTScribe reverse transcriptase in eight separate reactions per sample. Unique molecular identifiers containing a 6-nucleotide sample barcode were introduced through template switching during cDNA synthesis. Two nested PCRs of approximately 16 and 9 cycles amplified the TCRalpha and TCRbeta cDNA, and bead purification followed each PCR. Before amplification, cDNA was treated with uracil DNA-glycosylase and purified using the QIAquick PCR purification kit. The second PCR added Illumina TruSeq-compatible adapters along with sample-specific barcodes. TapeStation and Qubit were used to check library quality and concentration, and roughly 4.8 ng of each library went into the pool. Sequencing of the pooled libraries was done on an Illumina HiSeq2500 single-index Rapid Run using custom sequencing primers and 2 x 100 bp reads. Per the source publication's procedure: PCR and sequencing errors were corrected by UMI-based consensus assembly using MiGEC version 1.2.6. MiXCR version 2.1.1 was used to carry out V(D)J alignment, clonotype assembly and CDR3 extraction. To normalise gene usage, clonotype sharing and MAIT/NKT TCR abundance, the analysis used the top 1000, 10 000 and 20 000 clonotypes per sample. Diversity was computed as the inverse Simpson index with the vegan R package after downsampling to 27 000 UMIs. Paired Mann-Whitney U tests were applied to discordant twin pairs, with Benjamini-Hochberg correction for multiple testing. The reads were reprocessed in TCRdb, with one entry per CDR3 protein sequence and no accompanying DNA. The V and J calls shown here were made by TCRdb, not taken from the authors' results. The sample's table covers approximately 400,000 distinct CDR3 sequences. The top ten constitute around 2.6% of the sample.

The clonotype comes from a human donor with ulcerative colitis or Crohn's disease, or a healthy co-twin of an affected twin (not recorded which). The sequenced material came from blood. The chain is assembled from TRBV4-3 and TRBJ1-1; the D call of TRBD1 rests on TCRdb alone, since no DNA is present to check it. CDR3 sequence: CASSLHGLRDSEAFF.